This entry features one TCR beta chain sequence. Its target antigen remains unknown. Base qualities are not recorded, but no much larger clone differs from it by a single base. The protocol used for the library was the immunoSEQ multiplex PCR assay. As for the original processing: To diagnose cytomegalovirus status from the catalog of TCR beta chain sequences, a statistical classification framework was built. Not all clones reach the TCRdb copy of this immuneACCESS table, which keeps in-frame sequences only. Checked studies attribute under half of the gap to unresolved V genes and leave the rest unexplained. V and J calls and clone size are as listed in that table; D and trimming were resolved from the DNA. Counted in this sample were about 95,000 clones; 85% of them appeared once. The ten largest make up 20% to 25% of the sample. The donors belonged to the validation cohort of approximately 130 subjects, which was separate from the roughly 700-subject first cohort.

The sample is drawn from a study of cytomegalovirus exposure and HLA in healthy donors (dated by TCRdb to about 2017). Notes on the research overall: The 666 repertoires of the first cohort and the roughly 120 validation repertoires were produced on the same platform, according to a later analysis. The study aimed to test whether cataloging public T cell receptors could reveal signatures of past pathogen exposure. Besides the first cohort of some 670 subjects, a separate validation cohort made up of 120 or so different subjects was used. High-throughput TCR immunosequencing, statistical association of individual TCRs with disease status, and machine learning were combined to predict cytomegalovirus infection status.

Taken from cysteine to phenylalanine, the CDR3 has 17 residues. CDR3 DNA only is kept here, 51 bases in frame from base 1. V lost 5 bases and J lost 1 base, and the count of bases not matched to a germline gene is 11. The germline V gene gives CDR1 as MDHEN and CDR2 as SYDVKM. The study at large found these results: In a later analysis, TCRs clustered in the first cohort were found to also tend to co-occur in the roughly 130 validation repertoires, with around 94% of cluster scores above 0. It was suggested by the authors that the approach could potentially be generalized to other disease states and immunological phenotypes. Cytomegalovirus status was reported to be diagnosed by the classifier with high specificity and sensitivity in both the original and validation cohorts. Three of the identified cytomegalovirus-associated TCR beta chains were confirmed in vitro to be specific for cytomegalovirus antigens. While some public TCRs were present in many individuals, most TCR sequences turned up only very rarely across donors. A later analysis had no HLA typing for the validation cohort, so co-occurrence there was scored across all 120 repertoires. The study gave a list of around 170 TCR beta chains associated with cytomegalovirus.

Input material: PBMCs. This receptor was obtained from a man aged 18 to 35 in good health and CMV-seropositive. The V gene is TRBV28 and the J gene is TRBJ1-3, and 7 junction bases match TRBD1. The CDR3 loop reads CASSTRDRGESGNTIYF. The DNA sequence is TGTGCCAGCAGTACTCGGGACAGAGGGGAATCTGGAAACACCATATATTTT. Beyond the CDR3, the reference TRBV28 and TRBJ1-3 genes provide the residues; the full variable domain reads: DVKVTQSSRYLVKRTGEKVFLECVQDMDHENMFWYRQDPGLGLRLIYFSYDVKMKEKGDIPEGYSVSREKKERFSLILESASTNQTSMYLCASSTRDRGESGNTIYFGEGSWLTVV.